This is a list of T cell receptor beta chains from one sample in a study of T cells after yellow fever vaccination. Each CDR3 protein gets one entry after TCRdb re-called the 5' RACE reads with MiXCR. This sample has around 350,000 distinct CDR3 sequences, with around 10% found just once. This material consisted of PBMCs, taken on the day of the first yellow fever vaccination. The receptors come from a young man who received the YFV17D yellow fever vaccine. The conserved cysteine and the conserved F or W are not part of the CDR3 here. The order of the fields is V gene, J gene, CDR3 protein.

TRBV5-6	TRBJ1-1	ASRTGTGGWGTEAF
TRBV10-3	TRBJ2-2	ASYGPSGELF
TRBV24-1	TRBJ2-1	ATSEAGTNNEQF
TRBV7-2	TRBJ2-4	ASSAGLAGVNIQY
TRBV20-1	TRBJ2-5	SAPRTSGGQETQY
TRBV11-2	TRBJ1-3	ASSSLPGQESSGNTIY
TRBV29-1	TRBJ2-1	SVDPTGYLSWEQF
TRBV28	TRBJ1-1	ASSSPGDRANTEAF
TRBV7-6	TRBJ1-2	ASSPGGTYGYT
TRBV6-2/TRBV6-3	TRBJ2-3	ASSSLYGYGADTQY
TRBV2	TRBJ1-2	ASSRGAPVGNYGYT
TRBV6-2/TRBV6-3	TRBJ2-5	ASTSTSGGLYQETQY
TRBV7-2	TRBJ1-4	ASSWRQGREEKLF
TRBV29-1	TRBJ1-1	SVGGQGGFQNTEAF
TRBV29-1	TRBJ2-4	SVVRVDKNIQY
TRBV4-2	TRBJ2-1	ASSQEGARNEQF
TRBV6-5	TRBJ2-3	ASSYRPSGGDTQY
TRBV5-1	TRBJ2-1	ASSPNTGAVYNEQF
TRBV18	TRBJ2-2	ASSPRGASNTGELF
TRBV5-1	TRBJ1-3	ASSLDAGTTANTIY
TRBV10-2	TRBJ2-5	ASTQGTVQETQY
TRBV7-9	TRBJ2-7	ASSPRLSALIEQY
TRBV9	TRBJ2-2	ASSVGASGGTTGELF
TRBV5-4	TRBJ2-2	ASRPNSNTGELF
TRBV29-1	TRBJ1-4	SVEGQVGEKLF
TRBV20-1	TRBJ2-7	SARVRGARLYEQY
TRBV29-1	TRBJ1-2	SVETGYNYGYT
TRBV2	TRBJ2-5	ASSAGPGTQY
TRBV24-1	TRBJ2-2	ATSDEGQHTGELF
TRBV3-1	TRBJ2-3	ASSQEVGTDTQY
TRBV11-2	TRBJ2-5	ASSLRGTEFQETQY
TRBV29-1	TRBJ1-2	SATQENYGYT
TRBV7-2	TRBJ2-2	ASSTYSGSNTGELF
TRBV20-1	TRBJ2-1	SASPSGGWGEQF
TRBV6-5	TRBJ2-2	ASSYGPITGELF
TRBV19	TRBJ2-1	ASSRRSDYNEQF
TRBV5-1	TRBJ2-2	ASSLERGANTGELF
TRBV5-1	TRBJ1-1	ASSPSEVNTEAF
TRBV14	TRBJ2-1	ASSLLGQGIDNEQF